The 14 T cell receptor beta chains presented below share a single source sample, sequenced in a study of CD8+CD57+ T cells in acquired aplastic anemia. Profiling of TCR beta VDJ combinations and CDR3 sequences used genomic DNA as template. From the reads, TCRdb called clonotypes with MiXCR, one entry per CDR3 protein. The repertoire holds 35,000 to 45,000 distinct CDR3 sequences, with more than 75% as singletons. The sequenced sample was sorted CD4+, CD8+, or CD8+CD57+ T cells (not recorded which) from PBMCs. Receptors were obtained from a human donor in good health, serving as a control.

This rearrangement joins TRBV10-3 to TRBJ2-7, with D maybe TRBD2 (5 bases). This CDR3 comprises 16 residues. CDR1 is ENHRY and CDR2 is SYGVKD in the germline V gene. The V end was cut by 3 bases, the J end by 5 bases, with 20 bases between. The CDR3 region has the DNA TGTGCCATCAGTGAATTGGGTGGAGGCGGTTTCCACGAGCAGTACTTC. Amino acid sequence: CAISELGGGGFHEQYF.

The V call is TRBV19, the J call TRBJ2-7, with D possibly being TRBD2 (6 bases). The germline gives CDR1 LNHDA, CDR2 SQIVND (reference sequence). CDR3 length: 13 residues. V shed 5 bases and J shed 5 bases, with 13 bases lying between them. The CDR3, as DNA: TGTGCCAGTAGTGCGGAGGGGAGACACGAGCAGTACTTC. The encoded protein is CASSAEGRHEQYF.

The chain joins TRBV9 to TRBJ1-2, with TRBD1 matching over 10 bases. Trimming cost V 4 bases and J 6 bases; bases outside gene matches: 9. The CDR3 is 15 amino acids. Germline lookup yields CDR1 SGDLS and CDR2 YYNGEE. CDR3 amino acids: CASSPRDRGRDGYTF. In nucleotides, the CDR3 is TGTGCCAGCAGCCCCCGGGACAGGGGTAGGGATGGCTACACCTTC.

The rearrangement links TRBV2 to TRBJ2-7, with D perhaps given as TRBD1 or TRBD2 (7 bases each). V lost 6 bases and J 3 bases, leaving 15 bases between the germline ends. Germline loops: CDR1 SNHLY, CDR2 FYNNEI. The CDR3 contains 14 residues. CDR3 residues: CASSAGDRDYEQYF. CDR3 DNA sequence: TGTGCCAGCAGCGCGGGGGACAGAGACTACGAGCAGTACTTC.

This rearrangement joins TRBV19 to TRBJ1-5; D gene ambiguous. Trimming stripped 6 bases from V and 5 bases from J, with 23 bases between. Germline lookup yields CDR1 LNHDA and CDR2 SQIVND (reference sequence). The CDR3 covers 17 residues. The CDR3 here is CASRVGSQLLVDQPQHF. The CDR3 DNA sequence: TGTGCCAGTAGAGTGGGCTCTCAATTATTGGTCGATCAGCCCCAGCATTTT.

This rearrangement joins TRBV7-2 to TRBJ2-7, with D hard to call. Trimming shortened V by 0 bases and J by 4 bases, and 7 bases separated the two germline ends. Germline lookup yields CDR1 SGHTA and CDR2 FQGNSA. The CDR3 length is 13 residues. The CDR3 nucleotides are TGTGCCAGCAGCTTAGCGCGCAGGTACGAGCAGTACTTC. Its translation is CASSLARRYEQYF.

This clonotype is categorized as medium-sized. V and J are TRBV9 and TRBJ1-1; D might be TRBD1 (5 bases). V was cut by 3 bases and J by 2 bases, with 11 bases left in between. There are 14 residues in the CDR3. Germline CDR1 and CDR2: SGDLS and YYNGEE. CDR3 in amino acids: CASSGDGGNTEAFF. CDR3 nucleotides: TGTGCCAGCAGCGGGGACGGCGGTAACACTGAAGCTTTCTTT.

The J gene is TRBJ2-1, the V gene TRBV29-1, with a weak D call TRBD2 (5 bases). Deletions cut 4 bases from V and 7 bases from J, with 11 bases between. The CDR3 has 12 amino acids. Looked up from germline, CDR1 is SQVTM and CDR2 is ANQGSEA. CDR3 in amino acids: CSVGGLWNEQFF. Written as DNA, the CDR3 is TGCAGCGTTGGCGGGCTGTGGAATGAGCAGTTCTTC.

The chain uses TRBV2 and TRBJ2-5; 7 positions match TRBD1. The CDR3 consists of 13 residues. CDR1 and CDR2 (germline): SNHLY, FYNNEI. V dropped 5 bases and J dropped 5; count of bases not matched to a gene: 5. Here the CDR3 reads CASSHTGEETQYF. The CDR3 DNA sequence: TGTGCCAGCAGTCATACAGGGGAGGAGACCCAGTACTTC.

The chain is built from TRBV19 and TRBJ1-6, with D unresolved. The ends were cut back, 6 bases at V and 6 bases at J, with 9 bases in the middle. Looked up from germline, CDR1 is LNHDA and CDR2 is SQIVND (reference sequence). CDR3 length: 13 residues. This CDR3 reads CASRGSFNSPLHF. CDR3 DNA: TGTGCCAGTAGGGGAAGCTTTAATTCACCCCTCCACTTT.

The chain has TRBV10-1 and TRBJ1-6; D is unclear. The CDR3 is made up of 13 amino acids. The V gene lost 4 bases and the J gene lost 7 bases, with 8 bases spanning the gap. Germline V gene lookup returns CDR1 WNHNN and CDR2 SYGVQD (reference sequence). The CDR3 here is CASSGTPNSPLHF. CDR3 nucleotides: TGCGCCAGCAGTGGGACGCCGAATTCACCCCTCCACTTT.

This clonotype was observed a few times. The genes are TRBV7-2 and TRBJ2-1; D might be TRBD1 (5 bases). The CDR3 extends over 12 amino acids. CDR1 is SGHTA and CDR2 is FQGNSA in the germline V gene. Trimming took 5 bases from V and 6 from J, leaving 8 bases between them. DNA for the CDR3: TGTGCCAGCAGCCCCAGGGCCAATGAGCAGTTCTTC. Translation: CASSPRANEQFF.

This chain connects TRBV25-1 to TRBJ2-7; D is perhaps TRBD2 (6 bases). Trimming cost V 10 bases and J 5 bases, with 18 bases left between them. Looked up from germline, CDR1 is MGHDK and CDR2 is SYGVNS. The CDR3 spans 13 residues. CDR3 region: CATKTPGSDEQYF. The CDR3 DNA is TGTGCCACCAAGACACCCGGGAGCGACGAGCAGTACTTC.

The CDR3 DNA sequence: TGTGCCAGCAGCCCCGGGCCAGGGCCGATCACTGAAGCTTTCTTT. It is translated as CASSPGPGPITEAFF. V usage is TRBV12-3 or TRBV12-4 and J usage is TRBJ1-1, with a tentative D call TRBD1 (5 bases). The CDR3 covers 15 residues. Trimming left V 6 bases short and J 4 bases short, with 18 bases between.